A selection of T cell receptor beta chains follows, all from one sample in a study of early T cells in non-severe SARS-CoV-2 infection. TCRdb re-analysed the 5' RACE reads in MiXCR, keeping a single row per CDR3 protein. The sample lists fewer than 80,000 distinct CDR3 sequences, 7% to 10% seen once, with 13% in the top ten. Sequencing was performed on whole blood, taken at baseline. All receptors derive from an adult who was a healthcare worker with PCR-confirmed SARS-CoV-2 infection or an uninfected control (not recorded which). Each CDR3 is given with its conserved first and last residue. Each record gives: J gene, CDR3 length, D gene, clone size, V gene, CDR3 protein, CDR3 DNA. The D gene is left open where the match is weak. For some rows the clone size is stated as once, few or many, or as a class when expanded; others skip it.

>TRBJ1-5|18|-|-|TRBV19
CASSMGDTANPFNQPQHF
TGTGCCAGTAGTATGGGGGACACAGCCAACCCCTTCAATCAGCCCCAGCATTTT
>TRBJ1-6|15|-|many|TRBV4-2
CASSQGDFADSPLHF
TGTGCCAGCAGCCAGGGGGACTTTGCTGATTCACCCCTCCACTTT
>TRBJ1-3|16|-|many|TRBV12-3/TRBV12-4
CASSLGGLSSGNTIYF
TGTGCCAGCAGTTTAGGCGGTCTTAGCTCTGGAAACACCATATATTTT
>TRBJ1-1|13|-|few|TRBV7-8
CASRPAGNTEAFF
TGTGCCAGCAGACCAGCGGGGAACACTGAAGCTTTCTTT
>TRBJ2-3|16|TRBD2|few|TRBV14
CASSQGRERVTDTQYF
TGTGCCAGCAGCCAAGGGCGGGAGCGGGTGACAGATACGCAGTATTTT
>TRBJ2-1|15|TRBD1|-|TRBV10-3
CAISAGQLKQNEQFF
TGTGCCATCAGTGCGGGACAGCTAAAACAGAATGAGCAGTTCTTC
>TRBJ2-5|12|-|-|TRBV12-3/TRBV12-4
CASSPDRETQYF
TGTGCCAGCTCCCCAGACCGCGAGACCCAGTACTTC
>TRBJ2-4|18|-|many|TRBV7-3
CASSPTALAGEAGSIQYF
TGTGCCAGCAGCCCCACGGCCCTCGCAGGGGAGGCCGGGAGCATTCAGTACTTC
>TRBJ2-1|16|-|many|TRBV3-2
CASSQDQREGGNEQFF
TGTGCCAGCAGCCAAGATCAGCGGGAGGGCGGCAATGAGCAGTTCTTC
>TRBJ1-4|13|-|few|TRBV7-6
CASSSRQTEKLFF
TGTGCCAGCAGCTCCCGACAGACTGAAAAACTGTTTTTT
>TRBJ1-1|15|TRBD1|few|TRBV6-6
CASSEQGWEYTEAFF
TGTGCCAGCAGTGAACAGGGGTGGGAGTACACTGAAGCTTTCTTT
>TRBJ2-2|16|TRBD2|many|TRBV14
CASSMRTSGSAGELFF
TGTGCCAGCAGCATGCGGACTAGCGGGAGTGCCGGGGAGCTGTTTTTT
>TRBJ2-1|12|-|-|TRBV15
CATSRVNNEQFF
TGTGCCACCAGCAGAGTTAACAATGAGCAGTTCTTC
>TRBJ1-1|13|-|few|TRBV20-1
CSARQSMNTEAFF
TGCAGTGCTAGACAATCCATGAACACTGAAGCTTTCTTT
>TRBJ2-5|14|TRBD1|many|TRBV5-4
CASSQGGGQETQYF
TGTGCCAGCAGCCAAGGGGGCGGCCAAGAGACCCAGTACTTC
>TRBJ2-7|13|-|-|TRBV27
CASSTSAGNEQYF
TGTGCCAGCAGTACCTCGGCAGGGAACGAGCAGTACTTC
>TRBJ2-3|13|-|many|TRBV2
CASSLTGIDTQYF
TGTGCCAGCAGCCTTACAGGGATAGATACGCAGTATTTT
>TRBJ2-2|13|-|few|TRBV7-8
CASIQQPPGELFF
TGTGCCAGCATCCAACAGCCCCCCGGGGAGCTGTTTTTT
>TRBJ2-4|15|-|-|TRBV12-3/TRBV12-4
CASSFDSPAKNIQYF
TGTGCCAGCAGTTTTGACAGTCCGGCCAAAAACATTCAGTACTTC
>TRBJ2-6|18|TRBD1|-|TRBV13
CASRGRGLDTSGANVLTF
TGTGCCAGCCGGGGCAGGGGGCTCGACACCTCTGGGGCCAACGTCCTGACTTTC
>TRBJ2-5|15|-|-|TRBV4-3
CASSQDPRAQETQYF
TGCGCCAGCAGCCAAGACCCACGGGCCCAAGAGACCCAGTACTTC
>TRBJ1-1|15|-|many|TRBV7-3
CASRGIGGASTEAFF
TGTGCCAGCAGAGGGATCGGGGGCGCTTCCACTGAAGCTTTCTTT
>TRBJ2-5|15|-|-|TRBV7-3
CASSLMGGNQETQYF
TGTGCCAGCAGCTTAATGGGCGGGAACCAAGAGACCCAGTACTTC
>TRBJ1-2|13|-|-|TRBV30
CAWSVTQSHGYTF
TGTGCCTGGAGTGTAACCCAGTCCCATGGCTACACCTTC
>TRBJ1-2|12|-|few|TRBV29-1
CSVEEPHGGYTF
TGCAGCGTTGAAGAGCCCCATGGTGGCTACACCTTC
>TRBJ2-1|17|-|many|TRBV25-1
CASSGAGRTSSYNEQFF
TGTGCCAGCAGTGGTGCGGGACGCACCTCCTCCTACAATGAGCAGTTCTTC
>TRBJ2-1|15|-|few|TRBV10-3
CAISERQTPGDEQFF
TGTGCCATCAGTGAGCGCCAGACTCCCGGCGATGAGCAGTTCTTC
>TRBJ2-2|13|-|few|TRBV7-7
CASRPTGPGELFF
TGTGCTAGCAGGCCCACAGGGCCCGGGGAGCTGTTTTTT
>TRBJ1-2|13|-|many|TRBV6-2/TRBV6-3
CASSYSGQYGYTF
TGTGCCAGCAGTTACTCCGGACAGTATGGCTACACCTTC
>TRBJ1-5|15|-|few|TRBV27
CASSLRAYSNQPQHF
TGTGCCAGCAGTTTACGGGCTTATAGCAATCAGCCCCAGCATTTT
>TRBJ1-6|14|-|few|TRBV20-1
CSADVDSYNSPLHF
TGCAGTGCTGACGTCGACAGCTATAATTCACCCCTCCACTTT
>TRBJ2-5|14|-|few|TRBV6-6
CASRYTGEGETQYF
TGTGCCAGCAGATATACAGGGGAGGGGGAGACCCAGTACTTC
>TRBJ2-3|14|-|-|TRBV19
CASNRGQSTDTQYF
TGTGCCAGTAACCGTGGCCAAAGCACAGATACGCAGTATTTT
>TRBJ1-5|17|TRBD1|many|TRBV2
CASSLDRRANTDQPQHF
TGTGCCAGCAGTTTGGACAGGCGCGCTAACACGGATCAGCCCCAGCATTTT
>TRBJ1-5|15|-|-|TRBV5-6
CASKRRGYSNQPQHF
TGTGCCAGCAAAAGGCGGGGATATAGCAATCAGCCCCAGCATTTT